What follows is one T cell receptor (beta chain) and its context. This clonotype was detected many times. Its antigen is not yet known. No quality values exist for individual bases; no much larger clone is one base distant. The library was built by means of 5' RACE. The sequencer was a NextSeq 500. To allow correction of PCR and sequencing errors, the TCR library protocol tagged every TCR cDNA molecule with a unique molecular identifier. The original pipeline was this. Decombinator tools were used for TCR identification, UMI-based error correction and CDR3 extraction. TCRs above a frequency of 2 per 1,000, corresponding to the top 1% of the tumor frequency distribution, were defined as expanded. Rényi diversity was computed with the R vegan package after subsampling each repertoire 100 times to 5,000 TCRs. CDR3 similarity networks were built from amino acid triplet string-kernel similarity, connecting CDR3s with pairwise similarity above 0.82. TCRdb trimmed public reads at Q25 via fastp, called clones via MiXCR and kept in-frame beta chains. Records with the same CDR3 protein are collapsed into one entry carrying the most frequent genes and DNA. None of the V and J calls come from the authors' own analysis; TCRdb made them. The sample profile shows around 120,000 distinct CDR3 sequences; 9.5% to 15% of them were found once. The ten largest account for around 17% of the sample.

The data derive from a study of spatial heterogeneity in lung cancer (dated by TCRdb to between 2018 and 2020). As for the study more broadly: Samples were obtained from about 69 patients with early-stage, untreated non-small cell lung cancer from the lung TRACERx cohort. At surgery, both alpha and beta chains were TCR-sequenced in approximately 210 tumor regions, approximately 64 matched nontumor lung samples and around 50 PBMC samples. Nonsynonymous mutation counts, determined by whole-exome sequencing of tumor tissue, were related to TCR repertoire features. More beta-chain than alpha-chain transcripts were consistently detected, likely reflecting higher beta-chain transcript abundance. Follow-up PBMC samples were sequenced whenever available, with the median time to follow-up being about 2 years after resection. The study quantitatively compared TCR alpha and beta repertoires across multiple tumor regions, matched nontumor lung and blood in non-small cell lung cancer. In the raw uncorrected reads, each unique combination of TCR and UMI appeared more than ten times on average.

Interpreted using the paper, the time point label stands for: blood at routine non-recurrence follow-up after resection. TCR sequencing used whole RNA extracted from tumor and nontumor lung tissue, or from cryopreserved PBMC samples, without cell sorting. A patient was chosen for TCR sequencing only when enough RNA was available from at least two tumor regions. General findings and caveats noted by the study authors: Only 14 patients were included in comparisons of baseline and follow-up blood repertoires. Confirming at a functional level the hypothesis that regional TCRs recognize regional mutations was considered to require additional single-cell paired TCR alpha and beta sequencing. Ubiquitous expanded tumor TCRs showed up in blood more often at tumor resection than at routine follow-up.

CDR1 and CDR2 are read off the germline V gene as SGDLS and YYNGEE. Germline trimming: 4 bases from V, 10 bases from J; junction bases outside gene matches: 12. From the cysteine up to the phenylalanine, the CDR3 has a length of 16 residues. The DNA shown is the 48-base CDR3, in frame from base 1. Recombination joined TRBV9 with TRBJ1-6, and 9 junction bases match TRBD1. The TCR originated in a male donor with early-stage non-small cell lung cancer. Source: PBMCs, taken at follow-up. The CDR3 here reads CASSTEQGAVESPLHF. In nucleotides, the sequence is TGTGCCAGCAGCACGGAACAGGGGGCAGTGGAATCACCCCTCCACTTT.